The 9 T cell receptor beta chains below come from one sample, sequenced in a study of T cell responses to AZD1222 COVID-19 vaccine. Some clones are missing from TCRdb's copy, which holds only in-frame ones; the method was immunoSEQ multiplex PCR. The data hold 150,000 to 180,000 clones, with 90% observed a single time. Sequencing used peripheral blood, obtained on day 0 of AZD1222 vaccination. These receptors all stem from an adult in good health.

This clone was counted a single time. This CDR3 is CASSPGQGLSGNTIYF. CDR3 in DNA: TGTGCCAGCAGCCCCGGTCAAGGGCTCAGTGGAAACACCATATATTTT. The V and J genes are TRBV7-2 and TRBJ1-3; D unresolved. Germline V CDR1 and CDR2: SGHTA, FQGNSA. The CDR3 contains 16 residues. Trimming left V 5 bases short and J 3 bases short, with 17 bases between. Complete variable domain (other parts from reference TRBV7-2 and TRBJ1-3): GAGVSQSPSNKVTEKGKDVELRCDPISGHTALYWYRQSLGQGLEFLIYFQGNSAPDKSGLPSDRFSAERTGGSVSTLTIQRTQQEDSAVYLCASSPGQGLSGNTIYFGEGSWLTVV.

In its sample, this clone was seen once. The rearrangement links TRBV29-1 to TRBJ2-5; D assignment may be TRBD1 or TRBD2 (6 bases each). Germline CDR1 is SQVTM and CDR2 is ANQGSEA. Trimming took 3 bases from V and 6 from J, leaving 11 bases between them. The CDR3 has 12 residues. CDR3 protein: CSVDEGGKTQYF. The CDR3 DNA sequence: TGCAGCGTTGATGAGGGGGGCAAGACCCAGTACTTC.

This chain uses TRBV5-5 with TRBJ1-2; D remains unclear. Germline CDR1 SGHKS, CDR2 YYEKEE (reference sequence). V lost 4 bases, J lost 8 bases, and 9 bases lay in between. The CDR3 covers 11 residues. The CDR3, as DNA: TGTGCCAGCAGCCTCGGTTGGGGCTACACCTTC. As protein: CASSLGWGYTF.

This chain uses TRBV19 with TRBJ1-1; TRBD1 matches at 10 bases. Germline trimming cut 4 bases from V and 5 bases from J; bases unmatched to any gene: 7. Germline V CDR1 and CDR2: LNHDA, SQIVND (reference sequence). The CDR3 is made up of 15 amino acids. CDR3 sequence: CASSTGTGEWTEAFF. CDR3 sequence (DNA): TGTGCCAGTAGTACTGGGACAGGGGAATGGACTGAAGCTTTCTTT.

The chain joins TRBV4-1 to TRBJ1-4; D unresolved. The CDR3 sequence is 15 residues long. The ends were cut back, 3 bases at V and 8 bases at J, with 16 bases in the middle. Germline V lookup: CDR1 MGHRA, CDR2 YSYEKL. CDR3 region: CASSHRYGYSEKLFF. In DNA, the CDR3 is TGCGCCAGCAGCCATCGATACGGGTACTCCGAAAAACTGTTTTTT.

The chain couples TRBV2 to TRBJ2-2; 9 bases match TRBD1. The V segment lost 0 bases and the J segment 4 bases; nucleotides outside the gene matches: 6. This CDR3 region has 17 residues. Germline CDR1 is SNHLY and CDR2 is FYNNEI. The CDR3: CASSEAGGQGLTGELFF. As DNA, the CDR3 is TGTGCCAGCAGTGAAGCGGGGGGACAGGGCCTCACCGGGGAGCTGTTTTTT.

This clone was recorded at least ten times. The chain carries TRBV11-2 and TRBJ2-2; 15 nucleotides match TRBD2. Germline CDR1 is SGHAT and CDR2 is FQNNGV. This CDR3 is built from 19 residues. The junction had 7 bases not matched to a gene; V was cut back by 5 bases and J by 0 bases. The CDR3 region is CASSARTSGRVANTGELFF. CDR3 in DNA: TGTGCCAGCAGCGCCCGGACTAGCGGGAGGGTCGCGAACACCGGGGAGCTGTTTTTT. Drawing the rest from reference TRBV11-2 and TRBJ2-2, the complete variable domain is EAGVAQSPRYKIIEKRQSVAFWCNPISGHATLYWYQQILGQGPKLLIQFQNNGVVDDSQLPKDRFSAERLKGVDSTLKIQPAKLEDSAVYLCASSARTSGRVANTGELFFGEGSRLTVL.

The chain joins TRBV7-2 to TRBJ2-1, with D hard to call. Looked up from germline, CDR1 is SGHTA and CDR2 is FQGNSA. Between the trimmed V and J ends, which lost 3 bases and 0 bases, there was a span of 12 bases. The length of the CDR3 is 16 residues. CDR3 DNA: TGTGCCAGCAGCTTGTCATGGGCTGTCTCCTACAATGAGCAGTTCTTC. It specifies CASSLSWAVSYNEQFF. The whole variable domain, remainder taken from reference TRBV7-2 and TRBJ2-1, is GAGVSQSPSNKVTEKGKDVELRCDPISGHTALYWYRQSLGQGLEFLIYFQGNSAPDKSGLPSDRFSAERTGGSVSTLTIQRTQQEDSAVYLCASSLSWAVSYNEQFFGPGTRLTVL.

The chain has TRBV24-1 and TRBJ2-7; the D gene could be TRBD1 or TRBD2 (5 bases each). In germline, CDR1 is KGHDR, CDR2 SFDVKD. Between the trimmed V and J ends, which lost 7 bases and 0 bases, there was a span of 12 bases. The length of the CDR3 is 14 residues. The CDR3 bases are TGTGCCACCAGCCGGGGCCGGAGCTCCTACGAGCAGTACTTC. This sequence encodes CATSRGRSSYEQYF.